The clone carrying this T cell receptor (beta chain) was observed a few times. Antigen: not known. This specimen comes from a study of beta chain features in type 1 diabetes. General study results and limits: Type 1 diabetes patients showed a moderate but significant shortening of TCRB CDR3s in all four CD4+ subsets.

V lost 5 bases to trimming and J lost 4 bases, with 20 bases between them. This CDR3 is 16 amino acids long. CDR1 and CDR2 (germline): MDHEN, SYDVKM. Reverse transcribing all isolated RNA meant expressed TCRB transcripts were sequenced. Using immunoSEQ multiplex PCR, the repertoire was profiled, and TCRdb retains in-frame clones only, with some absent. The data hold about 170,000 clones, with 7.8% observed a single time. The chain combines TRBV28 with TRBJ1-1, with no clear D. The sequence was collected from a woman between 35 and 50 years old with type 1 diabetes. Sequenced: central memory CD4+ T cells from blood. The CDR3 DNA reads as TGTGCCAGCAGTGCCCCGACCGGGAGCCGGGGCACTGAAGCTTTCTTT. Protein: CASSAPTGSRGTEAFF.